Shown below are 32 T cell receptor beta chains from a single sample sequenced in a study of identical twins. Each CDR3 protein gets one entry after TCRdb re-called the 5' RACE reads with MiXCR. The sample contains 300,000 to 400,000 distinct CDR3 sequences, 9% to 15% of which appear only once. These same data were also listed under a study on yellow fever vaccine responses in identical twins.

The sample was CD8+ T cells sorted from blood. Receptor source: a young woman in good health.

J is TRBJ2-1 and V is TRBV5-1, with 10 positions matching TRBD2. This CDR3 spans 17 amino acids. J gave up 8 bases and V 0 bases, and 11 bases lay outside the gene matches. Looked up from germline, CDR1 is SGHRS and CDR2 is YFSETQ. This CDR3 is CASSLALAGAPLDEQFF. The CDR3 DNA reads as TGCGCCAGCAGCTTGGCCCTAGCGGGGGCCCCTTTGGATGAGCAGTTCTTC.

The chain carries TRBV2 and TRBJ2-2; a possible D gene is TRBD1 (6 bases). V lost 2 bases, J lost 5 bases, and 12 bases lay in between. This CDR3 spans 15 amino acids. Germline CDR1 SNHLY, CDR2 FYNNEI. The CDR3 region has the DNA TGTGCCAGCAGTGAATATAGGCAGGGGACCGGGGAGCTGTTTTTT. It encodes CASSEYRQGTGELFF.

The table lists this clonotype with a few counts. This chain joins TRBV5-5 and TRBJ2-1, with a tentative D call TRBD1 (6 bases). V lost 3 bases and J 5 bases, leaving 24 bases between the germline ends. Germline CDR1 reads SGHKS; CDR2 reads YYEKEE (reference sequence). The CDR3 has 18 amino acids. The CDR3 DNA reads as TGTGCCAGCAGCTCGGATGAGATAAGACAGGTGAAGGACAATGAGCAGTTCTTC. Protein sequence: CASSSDEIRQVKDNEQFF.

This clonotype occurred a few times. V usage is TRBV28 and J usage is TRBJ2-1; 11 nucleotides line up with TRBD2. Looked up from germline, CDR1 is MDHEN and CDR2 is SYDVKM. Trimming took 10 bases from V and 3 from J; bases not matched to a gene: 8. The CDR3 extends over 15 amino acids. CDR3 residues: CATTSGGAGYNEQFF. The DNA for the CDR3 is TGTGCCACCACTAGCGGGGGTGCTGGCTACAATGAGCAGTTCTTC.

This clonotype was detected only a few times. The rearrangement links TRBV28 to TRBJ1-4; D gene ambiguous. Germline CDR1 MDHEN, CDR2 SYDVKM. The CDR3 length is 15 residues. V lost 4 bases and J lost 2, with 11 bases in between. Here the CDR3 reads CASSSEGWTNEKLFF. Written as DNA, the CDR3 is TGTGCCAGCAGTTCCGAAGGTTGGACTAATGAAAAACTGTTTTTT.

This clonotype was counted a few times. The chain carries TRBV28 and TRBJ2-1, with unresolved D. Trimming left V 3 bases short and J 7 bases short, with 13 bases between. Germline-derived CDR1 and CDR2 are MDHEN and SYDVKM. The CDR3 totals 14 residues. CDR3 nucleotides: TGTGCCAGCAGTTTCACTAACCAAAGGAATGAGCAGTTCTTC. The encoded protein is CASSFTNQRNEQFF.

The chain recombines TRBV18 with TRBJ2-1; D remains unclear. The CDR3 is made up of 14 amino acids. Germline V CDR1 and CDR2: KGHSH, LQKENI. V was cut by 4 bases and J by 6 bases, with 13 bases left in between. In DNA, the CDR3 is TGTGCCAGCTCACGCCTTCGAGGTAGCAATGAGCAGTTCTTC. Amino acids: CASSRLRGSNEQFF. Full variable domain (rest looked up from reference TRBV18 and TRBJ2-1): NAGVMQNPRHLVRRRGQEARLRCSPMKGHSHVYWYRQLPEEGLKFMVYLQKENIIDESGMPKERFSAEFPKEGPSILRIQQVVRGDSAAYFCASSRLRGSNEQFFGPGTRLTVL.

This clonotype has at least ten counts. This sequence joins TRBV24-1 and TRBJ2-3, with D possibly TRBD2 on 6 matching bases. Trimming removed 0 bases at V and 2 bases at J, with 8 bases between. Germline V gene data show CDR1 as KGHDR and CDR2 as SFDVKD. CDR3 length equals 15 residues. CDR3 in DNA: TGTGCCACCAGTGATTTGGGGCGGGACACAGATACGCAGTATTTT. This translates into CATSDLGRDTDTQYF.

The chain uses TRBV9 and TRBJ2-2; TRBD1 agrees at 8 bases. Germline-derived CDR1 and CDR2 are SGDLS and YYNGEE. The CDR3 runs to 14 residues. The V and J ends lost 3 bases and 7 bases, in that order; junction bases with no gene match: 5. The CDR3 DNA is TGTGCCAGCAGCGAGACAGGGGTGAGCGGGGAGCTGTTTTTT. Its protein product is CASSETGVSGELFF.

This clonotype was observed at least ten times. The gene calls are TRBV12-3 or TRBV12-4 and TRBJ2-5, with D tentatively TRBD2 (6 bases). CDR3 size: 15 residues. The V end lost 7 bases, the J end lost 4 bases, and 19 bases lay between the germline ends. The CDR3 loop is CASTQRAGAIETQYF. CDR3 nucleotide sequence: TGTGCCAGCACCCAGAGAGCGGGTGCCATAGAGACCCAGTACTTC.

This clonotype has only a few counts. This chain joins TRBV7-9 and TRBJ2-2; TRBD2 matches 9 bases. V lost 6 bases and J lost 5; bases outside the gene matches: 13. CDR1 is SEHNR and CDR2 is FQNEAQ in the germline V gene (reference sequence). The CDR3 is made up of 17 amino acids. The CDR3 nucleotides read TGTGCCAGCAGGCCTAGCGGGACCACCCGGGGGACCGGGGAGCTGTTTTTT. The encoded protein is CASRPSGTTRGTGELFF.

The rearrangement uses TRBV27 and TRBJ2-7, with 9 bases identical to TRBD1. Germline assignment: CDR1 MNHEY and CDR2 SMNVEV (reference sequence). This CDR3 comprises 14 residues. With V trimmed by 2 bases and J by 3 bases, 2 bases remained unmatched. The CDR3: CASSLQDRGYEQYF. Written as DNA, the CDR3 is TGTGCCAGCAGTTTACAGGACAGGGGCTACGAGCAGTACTTC.

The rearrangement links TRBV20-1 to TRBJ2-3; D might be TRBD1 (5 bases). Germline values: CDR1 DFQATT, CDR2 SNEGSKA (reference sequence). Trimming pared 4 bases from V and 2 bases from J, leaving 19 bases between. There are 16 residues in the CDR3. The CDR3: CSATFPETAFTDTQYF. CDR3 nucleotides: TGCAGTGCTACTTTCCCTGAGACAGCCTTCACAGATACGCAGTATTTT.

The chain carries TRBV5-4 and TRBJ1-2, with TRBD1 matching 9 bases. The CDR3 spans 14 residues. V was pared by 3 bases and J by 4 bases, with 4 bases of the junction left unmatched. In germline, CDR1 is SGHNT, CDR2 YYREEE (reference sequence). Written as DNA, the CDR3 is TGTGCCAGCAGCTACGGGACAGGGTTCTATGGCTACACCTTC. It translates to CASSYGTGFYGYTF.

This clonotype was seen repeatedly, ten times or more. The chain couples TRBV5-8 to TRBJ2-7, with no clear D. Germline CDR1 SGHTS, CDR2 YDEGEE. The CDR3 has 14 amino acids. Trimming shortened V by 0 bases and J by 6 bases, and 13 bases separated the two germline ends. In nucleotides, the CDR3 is TGTGCCAGCAGCTTGGAGTCGTCGGTGCTCGAGCAGTACGTC. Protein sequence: CASSLESSVLEQYV.

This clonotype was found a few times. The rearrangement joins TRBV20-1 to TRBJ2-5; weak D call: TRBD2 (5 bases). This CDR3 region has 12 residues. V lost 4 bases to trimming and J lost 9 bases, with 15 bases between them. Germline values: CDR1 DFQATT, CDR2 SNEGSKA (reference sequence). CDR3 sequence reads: CSAIGVGVPQYF. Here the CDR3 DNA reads TGCAGTGCTATCGGGGTCGGAGTCCCCCAGTACTTC.

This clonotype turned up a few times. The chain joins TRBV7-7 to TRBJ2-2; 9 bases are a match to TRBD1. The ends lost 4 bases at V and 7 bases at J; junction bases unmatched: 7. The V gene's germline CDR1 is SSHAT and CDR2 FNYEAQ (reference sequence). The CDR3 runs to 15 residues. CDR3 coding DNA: TGTGCCAGCAGCTCCCTGGGACAGGGAAGCGGGGAGCTGTTTTTT. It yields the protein CASSSLGQGSGELFF.

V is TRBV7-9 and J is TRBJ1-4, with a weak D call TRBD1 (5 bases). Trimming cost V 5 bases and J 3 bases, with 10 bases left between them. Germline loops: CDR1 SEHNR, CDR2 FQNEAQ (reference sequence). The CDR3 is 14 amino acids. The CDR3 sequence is CASSHRTPNEKLFF. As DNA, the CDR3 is TGTGCCAGCAGCCATAGGACACCTAATGAAAAACTGTTTTTT.

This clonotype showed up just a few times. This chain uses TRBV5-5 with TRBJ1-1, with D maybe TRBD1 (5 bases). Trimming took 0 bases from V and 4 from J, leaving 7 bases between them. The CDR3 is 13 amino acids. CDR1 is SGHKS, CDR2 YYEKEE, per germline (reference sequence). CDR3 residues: CASSLAGTTEAFF. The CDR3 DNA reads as TGTGCCAGCAGCTTGGCAGGGACCACTGAAGCTTTCTTT.

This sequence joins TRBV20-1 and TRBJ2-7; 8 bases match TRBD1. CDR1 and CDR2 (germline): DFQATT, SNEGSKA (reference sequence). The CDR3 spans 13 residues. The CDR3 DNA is TGCAGCGCGTTGACAGGGGACTCCTACGAGCAGTACTTC. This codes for CSALTGDSYEQYF.

The CDR3 loop is CASSPRPGQPMSYEQYF. In DNA, the CDR3 is TGTGCCAGCAGCCCCCGCCCGGGACAGCCTATGTCCTACGAGCAGTACTTC. V and J are TRBV9 and TRBJ2-7; 7 positions agree with TRBD1. Trimming took 4 bases from V and 1 from J; bases not matched to a gene: 14. This CDR3 has 17 amino acids. Germline CDR1 and CDR2: SGDLS and YYNGEE.

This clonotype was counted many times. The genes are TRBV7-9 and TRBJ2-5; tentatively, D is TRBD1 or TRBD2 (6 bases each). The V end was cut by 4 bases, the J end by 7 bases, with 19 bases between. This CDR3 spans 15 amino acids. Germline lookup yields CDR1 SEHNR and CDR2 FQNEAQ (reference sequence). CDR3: CASSSPAVQGGTQYF. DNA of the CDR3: TGTGCCAGCAGCTCCCCGGCCGTACAGGGAGGGACCCAGTACTTC.

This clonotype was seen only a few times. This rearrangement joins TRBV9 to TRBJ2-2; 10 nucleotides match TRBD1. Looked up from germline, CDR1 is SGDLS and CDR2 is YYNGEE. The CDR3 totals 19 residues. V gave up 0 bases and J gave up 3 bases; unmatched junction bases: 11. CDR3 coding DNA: TGTGCCAGCAGCGTAGAAGGGACAGGGGCCAGTGTAGACACCGGGGAGCTGTTTTTT. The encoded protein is CASSVEGTGASVDTGELFF.

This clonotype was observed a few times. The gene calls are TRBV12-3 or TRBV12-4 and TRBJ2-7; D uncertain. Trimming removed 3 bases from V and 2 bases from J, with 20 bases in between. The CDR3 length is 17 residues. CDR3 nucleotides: TGTGCCAGCAGTTTTGGGTGGTTCGGGCAGTCACCCTACGAGCAGTACTTC. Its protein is CASSFGWFGQSPYEQYF.

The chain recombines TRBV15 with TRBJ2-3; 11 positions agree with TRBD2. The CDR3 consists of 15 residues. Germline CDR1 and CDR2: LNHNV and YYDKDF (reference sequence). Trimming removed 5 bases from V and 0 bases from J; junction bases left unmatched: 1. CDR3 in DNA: TGTGCCACCAGCTGGACTAGCGGGAGCACAGATACGCAGTATTTT. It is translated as CATSWTSGSTDTQYF.

The CDR3 sequence is CASSATGGSNTEAFF. In DNA, the CDR3 is TGTGCCAGCAGCGCGACAGGGGGATCGAACACTGAAGCTTTCTTT. The chain couples TRBV9 to TRBJ1-1, with 9 nucleotides matching TRBD1. CDR1 is SGDLS and CDR2 is YYNGEE in the germline V gene. J was trimmed by 1 base and V by 3 bases; bases with no gene match: 4. The CDR3 totals 15 residues.

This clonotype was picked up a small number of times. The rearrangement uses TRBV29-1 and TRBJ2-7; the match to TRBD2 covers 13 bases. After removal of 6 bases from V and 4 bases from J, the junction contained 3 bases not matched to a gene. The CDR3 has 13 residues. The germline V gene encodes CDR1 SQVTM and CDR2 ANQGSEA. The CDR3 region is CSVLAGGPYEQYF. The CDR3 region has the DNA TGCAGCGTACTAGCGGGAGGGCCTTACGAGCAGTACTTC.

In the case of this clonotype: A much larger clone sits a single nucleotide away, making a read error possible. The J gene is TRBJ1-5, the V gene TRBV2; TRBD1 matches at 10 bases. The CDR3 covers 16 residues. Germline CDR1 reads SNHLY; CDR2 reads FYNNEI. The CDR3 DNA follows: TGTGCCAGCGGTGAAGGGACAGGGGATTTGGATCAGCCCCAGCATTTT. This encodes CASGEGTGDLDQPQHF.

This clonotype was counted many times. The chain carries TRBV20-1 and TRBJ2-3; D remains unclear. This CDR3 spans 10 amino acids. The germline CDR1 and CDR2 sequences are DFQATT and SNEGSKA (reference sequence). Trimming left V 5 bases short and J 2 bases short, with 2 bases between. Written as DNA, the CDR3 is TGCAGTGCTTCCACAGATACGCAGTATTTT. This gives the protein CSASTDTQYF.

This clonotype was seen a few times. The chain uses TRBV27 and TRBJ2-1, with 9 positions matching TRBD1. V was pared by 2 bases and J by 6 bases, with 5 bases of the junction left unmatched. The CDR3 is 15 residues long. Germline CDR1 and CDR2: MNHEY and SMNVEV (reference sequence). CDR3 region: CASSLRDRVGNEQFF. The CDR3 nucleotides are TGTGCCAGCAGTTTACGGGACAGGGTAGGCAATGAGCAGTTCTTC.

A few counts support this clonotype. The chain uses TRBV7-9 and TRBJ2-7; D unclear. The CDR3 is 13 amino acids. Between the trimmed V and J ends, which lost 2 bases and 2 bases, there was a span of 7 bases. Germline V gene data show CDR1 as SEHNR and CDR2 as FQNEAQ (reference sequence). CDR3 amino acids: CASSLRSTYEQYV. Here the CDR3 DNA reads TGTGCCAGCAGCTTAAGGTCCACCTACGAGCAGTACGTC.

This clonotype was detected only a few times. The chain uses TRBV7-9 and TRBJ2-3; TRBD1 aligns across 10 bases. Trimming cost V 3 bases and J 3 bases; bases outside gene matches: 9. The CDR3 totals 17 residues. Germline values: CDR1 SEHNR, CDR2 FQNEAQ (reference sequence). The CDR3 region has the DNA TGTGCCAGCAGCTTGTCCGGGACAGGGGTATTTACAGATACGCAGTATTTT. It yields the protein CASSLSGTGVFTDTQYF.